One and the same sample provided the 19 T cell receptor beta chains below, sequenced in a study of cytomegalovirus exposure and HLA in healthy donors. Method: immunoSEQ multiplex PCR; TCRdb's copy keeps in-frame clones and lacks some. The table has approximately 140,000 clones, 88% seen once. The specimen sequenced was PBMCs. The receptors shown here come from a young woman in good health and CMV-seropositive.

This rearrangement joins TRBV7-8 to TRBJ2-3; D is perhaps TRBD1 (6 bases). This CDR3 has 15 residues. Trimming took off 3 bases at V and 4 bases at J, with 14 bases between the two ends. Germline V lookup: CDR1 SGHVS, CDR2 FQNEAQ. In nucleotides, the CDR3 is TGTGCCAGCAGCTTTGTGGGGGCAGGGGCAGATACGCAGTATTTT. Its protein is CASSFVGAGADTQYF.

The V and J genes are TRBV6-5 and TRBJ1-2, with a possible D match to TRBD1 (6 bases). The germline V and J ends were trimmed by 0 bases and 8 bases, with 19 bases remaining between them. This CDR3 comprises 16 residues. CDR1 is MNHEY and CDR2 is SVGAGI in the germline V gene. CDR3 sequence: CASSYSFLPGGAGYTF. In DNA, the CDR3 is TGTGCCAGCAGTTACTCGTTCCTCCCTGGGGGCGCAGGCTACACCTTC.

The CDR3 DNA is TGTGCCAGCAGTTACGGGGACACGGCGGCCTCGAGGGGCTACACCTTC. It codes for CASSYGDTAASRGYTF. The chain links TRBV6-5 to TRBJ1-2; D is perhaps TRBD1 (6 bases). The V end was cut by 2 bases, the J end by 8 bases, with 21 bases between. In germline, CDR1 is MNHEY, CDR2 SVGAGI. This CDR3 has 16 residues.

The chain joins TRBV7-6 to TRBJ1-1, with D perhaps matching TRBD1 (6 bases). The length of the CDR3 is 14 residues. Trimming stripped 5 bases from V and 4 bases from J, with 14 bases between. Germline CDR1 is SGHVS and CDR2 is FNYEAQ. This CDR3 reads CASSLVEQGTEAFF. CDR3 nucleotide sequence: TGTGCCAGCAGCCTCGTAGAACAGGGCACTGAAGCTTTCTTT.

The rearrangement uses TRBV5-4 and TRBJ2-1, with TRBD2 matching over 10 bases. V lost 4 bases, J lost 6 bases, and 10 bases stayed unmatched. Per the germline V gene, CDR1 is SGHNT and CDR2 is YYREEE (reference sequence). This CDR3 is built from 16 residues. CDR3 in amino acids: CASSPAGGREFNEQFF. Written as DNA, the CDR3 is TGTGCCAGCAGCCCAGCGGGAGGGAGGGAATTCAATGAGCAGTTCTTC.

V and J are TRBV5-1 and TRBJ1-1, with D unclear. Trimming shortened V by 0 bases and J by 4 bases, and 16 bases separated the two germline ends. CDR3 length: 16 residues. Germline assignment: CDR1 SGHRS and CDR2 YFSETQ. Written as DNA, the CDR3 is TGCGCCAGCAGCTTGGCCGTTGGGGTTGGAGGCACTGAAGCTTTCTTT. Its protein product is CASSLAVGVGGTEAFF.

The chain couples TRBV7-9 to TRBJ2-2; 12 nucleotides line up with TRBD2. The CDR3 consists of 16 residues. CDR1 is SEHNR, CDR2 FQNEAQ, per germline (reference sequence). The junction had 2 bases not matched to a gene; V was cut back by 1 base and J by 5 bases. This CDR3 is CASSLGLAGVTGELFF. As DNA, the CDR3 is TGTGCCAGCAGCTTAGGACTAGCGGGAGTAACCGGGGAGCTGTTTTTT.

The chain employs TRBV11-2 and TRBJ1-1; D is unclear. CDR1 is SGHAT, CDR2 FQNNGV, per germline. The CDR3 length is 14 residues. Trimming removed 3 bases at V and 0 bases at J, with 8 bases between. CDR3 sequence (DNA): TGTGCCAGCAGCTTGTACACCATGAACACTGAAGCTTTCTTT. Protein: CASSLYTMNTEAFF.

The chain joins TRBV7-9 to TRBJ1-2; 7 bases fit TRBD1. Germline CDR1 is SEHNR and CDR2 is FQNEAQ (reference sequence). This CDR3 is built from 19 residues. J was trimmed by 7 bases and V by 10 bases; bases with no gene match: 30. The CDR3 DNA follows: TGTGCCAACAATTATTTTACCGACGTCCCGTTCGACAGGGTGCTTGGCTACACCTTC. This translates into CANNYFTDVPFDRVLGYTF.

V gene TRBV7-6 combines with J gene TRBJ2-5; 8 bases are shared with TRBD2. This CDR3 is built from 16 residues. CDR1 and CDR2 from the germline V gene are SGHVS and FNYEAQ. J was trimmed by 1 base and V by 1 base; bases with no gene match: 5. CDR3 sequence reads: CASSLGPGTSQETQYF. CDR3 nucleotides: TGTGCCAGCAGCTTAGGCCCCGGGACTAGCCAAGAGACCCAGTACTTC.

The J gene is TRBJ2-5, the V gene TRBV28, with D tentatively TRBD2 (5 bases). CDR3 length: 12 amino acids. The germline CDR1 and CDR2 sequences are MDHEN and SYDVKM. With 5 bases removed from V and 6 bases from J, the gap between germline ends came to 10 bases. DNA of the CDR3: TGTGCCAGCAGTAAGAGGGAACAGACCCAGTACTTC. This sequence encodes CASSKREQTQYF. The whole variable domain, filled in from reference TRBV28 and TRBJ2-5, reads DVKVTQSSRYLVKRTGEKVFLECVQDMDHENMFWYRQDPGLGLRLIYFSYDVKMKEKGDIPEGYSVSREKKERFSLILESASTNQTSMYLCASSKREQTQYFGPGTRLLVL.

This chain connects TRBV6-1 to TRBJ2-5; maybe TRBD2 (6 bases). The CDR3 consists of 14 residues. Trimming took off 7 bases at V and 5 bases at J, with 17 bases between the two ends. CDR1 and CDR2 (germline): MNHNS, SASEGT. This CDR3 reads CASTGGGEAETQYF. CDR3 DNA sequence: TGTGCCAGCACCGGCGGAGGGGAAGCCGAGACCCAGTACTTC.

The J gene is TRBJ1-1, the V gene TRBV30; no definite D call. V was pared by 0 bases and J by 4 bases, with 9 bases between. Germline V gene sequence: CDR1 GTSNPN, CDR2 SVGIG (reference sequence). CDR3 size: 13 residues. This chain's CDR3 is CAWSVTGITEAFF. The DNA for the CDR3 is TGTGCCTGGAGTGTTACGGGGATCACTGAAGCTTTCTTT.

The genes are TRBV9 and TRBJ2-1; no reliable D call. CDR3 length: 11 residues. Germline lookup yields CDR1 SGDLS and CDR2 YYNGEE. V gave up 3 bases and J gave up 7 bases, with 5 bases separating them. CDR3: CASSATNEQFF. The DNA of the CDR3 is TGTGCCAGCAGCGCCACAAATGAGCAGTTCTTC.

This sequence joins TRBV19 and TRBJ2-7, with 7 bases lining up with TRBD2. The CDR3 loop spans 13 amino acids. V dropped 5 bases and J dropped 3; count of bases not matched to a gene: 4. Looked up from germline, CDR1 is LNHDA and CDR2 is SQIVND (reference sequence). DNA of the CDR3: TGTGCCAGTAGTGCCGGGGGGAACTACGAGCAGTACTTC. It specifies CASSAGGNYEQYF.

The V call is TRBV6-6, the J call TRBJ2-3; a weak D match, TRBD1 (6 bases). V dropped 6 bases and J dropped 8 bases, with 15 bases sitting between them. CDR1 and CDR2 from the germline V gene are MNHNY and SVGAGI (reference sequence). The CDR3 contains 13 residues. Here the CDR3 DNA reads TGTGCCAGCAGACAGGGTGCCACGGGTACGCAGTATTTT. Encoded protein: CASRQGATGTQYF.

J is TRBJ2-2 and V is TRBV10-3; 9 positions agree with TRBD1. The CDR3 is made up of 15 amino acids. Trimming cost V 3 bases and J 7 bases; bases outside gene matches: 6. Germline lookup yields CDR1 ENHRY and CDR2 SYGVKD. The CDR3 nucleotides read TGTGCCATCAGTGATGGACAGGGGCCGGGCGGGGAGCTGTTTTTT. Residues: CAISDGQGPGGELFF.

The rearrangement uses TRBV29-1 and TRBJ2-3, with D perhaps TRBD1 (6 bases). Germline CDR1 is SQVTM and CDR2 is ANQGSEA. The V gene lost 8 bases and the J gene lost 3 bases, with 12 bases spanning the gap. The CDR3 sequence is 12 residues long. The CDR3 sequence: CSSQGQTDTQYF. The CDR3 coding sequence is TGCAGCTCGCAAGGACAGACAGATACGCAGTATTTT.

V gene TRBV28 combines with J gene TRBJ1-2, with TRBD1 matching over 7 bases. Trimming took 6 bases from V and 4 from J; bases not matched to a gene: 5. The CDR3 covers 13 residues. Germline lookup yields CDR1 MDHEN and CDR2 SYDVKM. The CDR3 reads CASRGTALYGYTF. The CDR3 coding sequence is TGTGCCAGCAGGGGGACAGCCCTCTATGGCTACACCTTC.